Here is one T cell receptor beta chain with its context. The method was immunoSEQ multiplex PCR; TCRdb's version includes in-frame clones alone and lacks a portion of them. The sample records about 64,000 clones, 86% being singletons. These data belong to a study of technical replicates of blood from a handful of donors. The germline V gene encodes CDR1 MGHRA and CDR2 YSYEKL. Trimming took 0 bases from V and 0 from J, leaving 15 bases between them. The CDR3 totals 18 residues. The sample consisted of PBMCs. The receptor comes from a human donor in good health. Some clones in this sample may be carry-over from other donors' samples. This sequence joins TRBV4-1 and TRBJ2-4; D is perhaps TRBD1 (6 bases). In nucleotides, the CDR3 is TGCGCCAGCAGCCAAGATTCGCGGACAGTGCTAGCCAAAAACATTCAGTACTTC. As protein: CASSQDSRTVLAKNIQYF.